These T cell receptor beta chains were read from a single sample in a study of cytomegalovirus exposure and HLA in healthy donors. Here immunoSEQ multiplex PCR was the method, and the copy in TCRdb shows in-frame clones only, minus some. The data show 200,000 or so clones, more than 65% seen once. The specimen sequenced was PBMCs. These receptors were obtained from a man in his fifties in good health and CMV-seronegative. Both conserved end residues are part of each CDR3. A D gene is named only where the DNA matches it firmly. Not every row has a clone size; where given, it reads once, few, many or a size class.

V gene: TRBV15; clone size: .; J gene: TRBJ1-1; D gene: .; CDR3 protein: CATSRPQGNTEAFF; CDR3 DNA: TGTGCCACCAGCAGACCACAGGGGAACACTGAAGCTTTCTTT
V gene: TRBV11-2; clone size: .; J gene: TRBJ2-7; D gene: .; CDR3 protein: CASSPLRGYEQYF; CDR3 DNA: TGTGCCAGCAGCCCCCTTAGAGGCTACGAGCAGTACTTC
V gene: TRBV2; clone size: .; J gene: TRBJ1-2; D gene: TRBD1; CDR3 protein: CASSEALRGTGNYGYTF; CDR3 DNA: TGTGCCAGCAGTGAAGCGCTTAGGGGGACAGGGAACTATGGCTACACCTTC
V gene: TRBV11-2; clone size: .; J gene: TRBJ2-5; D gene: .; CDR3 protein: CASSLAGGFQETQYF; CDR3 DNA: TGTGCCAGCAGCTTAGCGGGGGGCTTTCAAGAGACCCAGTACTTC
V gene: TRBV5-4; clone size: .; J gene: TRBJ2-3; D gene: .; CDR3 protein: CASSMRANTDTQYF; CDR3 DNA: TGTGCCAGCAGCATGAGGGCCAACACAGATACGCAGTATTTT
V gene: TRBV27; clone size: .; J gene: TRBJ1-1; D gene: .; CDR3 protein: CASSRLGTEAFF; CDR3 DNA: TGTGCCAGCAGTAGACTAGGGACTGAAGCTTTCTTT
V gene: TRBV9; clone size: .; J gene: TRBJ2-2; D gene: TRBD2; CDR3 protein: CASSPRLAGTGELFF; CDR3 DNA: TGTGCCAGCAGCCCCCGACTAGCGGGAACCGGGGAGCTGTTTTTT
V gene: TRBV5-1; clone size: .; J gene: TRBJ2-7; D gene: TRBD2; CDR3 protein: CASSLTSGGYEQYF; CDR3 DNA: TGCGCCAGCAGCCTCACTAGCGGGGGCTACGAGCAGTACTTC
V gene: TRBV9; clone size: .; J gene: TRBJ2-3; D gene: TRBD1; CDR3 protein: CASSVGDRGGTDTQYF; CDR3 DNA: TGTGCCAGCAGCGTAGGGGACAGGGGTGGCACAGATACGCAGTATTTT
V gene: TRBV29-1; clone size: .; J gene: TRBJ1-5; D gene: .; CDR3 protein: CSVARGSNQPQHF; CDR3 DNA: TGCAGCGTTGCAAGGGGTAGCAATCAGCCCCAGCATTTT
V gene: TRBV7-9; clone size: .; J gene: TRBJ1-4; D gene: .; CDR3 protein: CASSPRDTEKLFF; CDR3 DNA: TGTGCCAGCAGCCCCCGGGACACTGAAAAACTGTTTTTT
V gene: TRBV15; clone size: few; J gene: TRBJ2-5; D gene: TRBD2; CDR3 protein: CATSSGGGVETQYF; CDR3 DNA: TGTGCCACCAGCAGCGGCGGGGGGGTGGAGACCCAGTACTTC
V gene: TRBV14; clone size: .; J gene: TRBJ1-1; D gene: TRBD1; CDR3 protein: CASSRQGTEAFF; CDR3 DNA: TGTGCCAGCAGCCGACAGGGCACTGAAGCTTTCTTT
V gene: TRBV5-1; clone size: once; J gene: TRBJ2-2; D gene: .; CDR3 protein: CASSFFSLTGELFF; CDR3 DNA: TGCGCCAGCAGCTTCTTTTCCTTGACCGGGGAGCTGTTTTTT
V gene: TRBV6-5; clone size: once; J gene: TRBJ1-2; D gene: TRBD1; CDR3 protein: CASRTGTVYGYTF; CDR3 DNA: TGTGCCAGCAGGACCGGGACAGTCTATGGCTACACCTTC
V gene: TRBV7-2; clone size: .; J gene: TRBJ2-7; D gene: TRBD2; CDR3 protein: CASSLVLAGYYEQYF; CDR3 DNA: TGTGCCAGCAGCTTAGTTCTAGCGGGTTACTACGAGCAGTACTTC
V gene: TRBV6-5; clone size: .; J gene: TRBJ1-2; D gene: .; CDR3 protein: CASSYSTPGYGYTF; CDR3 DNA: TGTGCCAGCAGTTACTCCACCCCCGGCTATGGCTACACCTTC
V gene: TRBV6-5; clone size: .; J gene: TRBJ2-7; D gene: .; CDR3 protein: CATQRGYEQYF; CDR3 DNA: TGTGCCACCCAAAGGGGCTACGAGCAGTACTTC
V gene: TRBV7-5; clone size: .; J gene: TRBJ2-7; D gene: .; CDR3 protein: CARSSFERGAYEQYF; CDR3 DNA: TGTGCCAGAAGCTCCTTTGAGCGGGGGGCCTACGAGCAGTACTTC
V gene: TRBV4-2; clone size: .; J gene: TRBJ2-2; D gene: .; CDR3 protein: CASSQESGAGTGELFF; CDR3 DNA: TGTGCCAGCAGCCAAGAGAGTGGGGCTGGGACCGGGGAGCTGTTTTTT
V gene: TRBV27; clone size: .; J gene: TRBJ2-5; D gene: .; CDR3 protein: CASNRETQYF; CDR3 DNA: TGTGCCAGCAATCGAGAGACCCAGTACTTC
V gene: TRBV5-5; clone size: once; J gene: TRBJ1-2; D gene: .; CDR3 protein: CASSPSGGYGYTF; CDR3 DNA: TGTGCCAGCAGCCCCTCGGGGGGGTATGGCTACACCTTC
V gene: TRBV5-6; clone size: .; J gene: TRBJ2-1; D gene: TRBD1; CDR3 protein: CASSSRQGGINEQFF; CDR3 DNA: TGTGCCAGCAGCTCCCGACAGGGGGGGATCAATGAGCAGTTCTTC
V gene: TRBV4-2; clone size: .; J gene: TRBJ2-2; D gene: .; CDR3 protein: CASSQVQGATGELFF; CDR3 DNA: TGTGCCAGCAGCCAAGTGCAGGGTGCCACCGGGGAGCTGTTTTTT
V gene: TRBV27; clone size: .; J gene: TRBJ2-5; D gene: TRBD1; CDR3 protein: CASRTETGTLISQYF; CDR3 DNA: TGTGCCAGCAGAACCGAGACAGGGACGTTGATTTCGCAGTACTTC
V gene: TRBV27; clone size: few; J gene: TRBJ2-2; D gene: .; CDR3 protein: CASSLIPGTGELFF; CDR3 DNA: TGTGCCAGCAGTTTAATACCCGGGACCGGGGAGCTGTTTTTT
V gene: TRBV19; clone size: few; J gene: TRBJ1-5; D gene: .; CDR3 protein: CAISAGGNQPQHF; CDR3 DNA: TGTGCCATTTCGGCGGGGGGAAATCAGCCCCAGCATTTT
V gene: TRBV5-1; clone size: .; J gene: TRBJ2-3; D gene: .; CDR3 protein: CASSAPTGPYGTDTQYF; CDR3 DNA: TGCGCCAGCAGCGCGCCGACAGGACCGTATGGCACAGATACGCAGTATTTT
V gene: TRBV5-5; clone size: .; J gene: TRBJ1-1; D gene: .; CDR3 protein: CASSLSSRLNTEAFF; CDR3 DNA: TGTGCCAGCAGCTTGTCTTCCAGGCTGAACACTGAAGCTTTCTTT
V gene: TRBV4-3; clone size: .; J gene: TRBJ2-1; D gene: TRBD2; CDR3 protein: CASSLAGALNEQFF; CDR3 DNA: TGCGCCAGCAGTTTAGCGGGGGCCCTTAATGAGCAGTTCTTC
V gene: TRBV4-2; clone size: .; J gene: TRBJ2-5; D gene: TRBD2; CDR3 protein: CASSQEAWGSGRTQYF; CDR3 DNA: TGTGCCAGCAGCCAAGAGGCCTGGGGTAGCGGGCGGACCCAGTACTTC
V gene: TRBV5-1; clone size: once; J gene: TRBJ2-5; D gene: TRBD2; CDR3 protein: CASSLMKRGGWETQYF; CDR3 DNA: TGCGCCAGCAGCTTGATGAAGCGGGGGGGCTGGGAGACCCAGTACTTC
V gene: TRBV7-2; clone size: .; J gene: TRBJ1-2; D gene: .; CDR3 protein: CASSPWDKDYGYTF; CDR3 DNA: TGTGCCAGCAGCCCGTGGGACAAAGACTATGGCTACACCTTC
V gene: TRBV5-1; clone size: .; J gene: TRBJ1-2; D gene: .; CDR3 protein: CASSGASNYGYTF; CDR3 DNA: TGCGCCAGCAGCGGAGCGAGTAACTATGGCTACACCTTC
V gene: TRBV6-4; clone size: .; J gene: TRBJ1-2; D gene: .; CDR3 protein: CASRGHYGYTF; CDR3 DNA: TGTGCCAGCAGGGGCCACTATGGCTACACCTTC
V gene: TRBV15; clone size: .; J gene: TRBJ2-5; D gene: .; CDR3 protein: CATSRDWRETQYF; CDR3 DNA: TGTGCCACCAGCAGAGACTGGCGGGAGACCCAGTACTTC
V gene: TRBV5-6; clone size: .; J gene: TRBJ1-6; D gene: .; CDR3 protein: CASSVGLTGNSPLHF; CDR3 DNA: TGTGCCAGCAGCGTTGGACTAACTGGGAATTCACCCCTCCACTTT